The source of this T cell receptor beta chain is a study of Ad26.COV2.S vaccination and SARS-CoV-2 variants. Repertoires were generated with immunoSEQ multiplex PCR, while TCRdb's copy carries only in-frame clones and drops some. The table records more than 150,000 clones, roughly 85% of them present only once. Germline values: CDR1 WNHNN, CDR2 SYGVQD (reference sequence). The CDR3 is 13 residues long. V was cut by 6 bases and J by 8 bases, with 14 bases left in between. The source was peripheral blood, collected after recovery from COVID-19. The rearrangement joins TRBV10-1 to TRBJ2-1, with TRBD1 as a possible D gene (6 bases). The TCR sequence derives from a human donor who had recovered from COVID-19. DNA of the CDR3: TGCGCCAGCAGCTTTACAGGGTACGATGAGCAGTTCTTC. This sequence encodes CASSFTGYDEQFF.